Each of the 24 T cell receptor beta chains below was sequenced from the same sample in a study of regulatory T cells in long-lasting Graves disease. Combining iRepertoire HTBI primers with Arm-PCR of CDR3 regions, the authors built TCR beta libraries. TCRdb redid the calling of the multiplex PCR reads with MiXCR, one entry per CDR3 protein. The sample contains around 450,000 distinct CDR3 sequences, 15% of which appear only once. The time point: newly diagnosed GD, antithyroid drugs for less than 3 months. Following extraction of RNA from PBMCs, that RNA was used to make the TCR library. These same data were also listed under a study on T cells in Graves' hyperthyroidism and ophthalmopathy.

The sequencing used peripheral blood mononuclear cells (PBMCs), collected at new diagnosis, from a patient treated with antithyroid drugs. Receptors were obtained from a woman between 25 and 40 years old with Graves disease.

This clonotype was picked up a small number of times. The chain uses TRBV29-1 and TRBJ2-3; possibly TRBD1 or TRBD2 for D (5 bases each). This CDR3 contains 11 residues. Trimming stripped 6 bases from V and 11 bases from J, with 15 bases between. Germline loops: CDR1 SQVTM, CDR2 ANQGSEA. The DNA of the CDR3 is TGCAGCGTGAGCCGGGACGTGGGGCAGTATTTT. It codes for CSVSRDVGQYF.

This clonotype appeared a few times. The chain is built from TRBV20-1 and TRBJ2-1; TRBD2 matches 9 bases. CDR3 length: 15 amino acids. The V and J ends lost 1 base and 8 bases, in that order; junction bases with no gene match: 9. Per the germline V gene, CDR1 is DFQATT and CDR2 is SNEGSKA (reference sequence). CDR3: CSARGVGREGHEQFF. DNA for the CDR3: TGCAGTGCTAGAGGGGTCGGGCGGGAGGGGCATGAGCAGTTCTTC.

The chain is built from TRBV5-6 and TRBJ2-2, with unresolved D. The CDR3 spans 14 residues. V lost 1 base and J 7 bases, leaving 11 bases between the germline ends. Germline V gene sequence: CDR1 SGHDT, CDR2 YYEEEE. For the CDR3, the DNA is TGTGCCAGCAGCTTGTTCAGCATCCTCGGGGAGCTGTTTTTT. It specifies CASSLFSILGELFF. Together with reference TRBV5-6 and TRBJ2-2, the CDR3 gives the full variable domain: DAGVTQSPTHLIKTRGQQVTLRCSPKSGHDTVSWYQQALGQGPQFIFQYYEEEERQRGNFPDRFSGHQFPNYSSELNVNALLLGDSALYLCASSLFSILGELFFGEGSRLTVL.

A few counts support this clonotype. CDR3: CSVREGPYNEQFF. CDR3 DNA: TGCAGCGTGCGGGAGGGCCCCTACAATGAGCAGTTCTTC. The genes are TRBV29-1 and TRBJ2-1; 9 bases map to TRBD2. Trimming took 6 bases from V and 2 from J; bases not matched to a gene: 2. The CDR3 extends over 13 amino acids. Germline assignment: CDR1 SQVTM and CDR2 ANQGSEA.

This clonotype was seen more than once but under ten times. CDR3 DNA: TGCGCCAGCAGCTTTCGACCCCCCTGGAGGACAGAGAACACCGGGGAGCTGTTTTTT. Protein sequence: CASSFRPPWRTENTGELFF. The chain carries TRBV4-1 and TRBJ2-2; tentative D call: TRBD1 (6 bases). This CDR3 spans 19 amino acids. Looked up from germline, CDR1 is MGHRA and CDR2 is YSYEKL. The germline V and J ends were trimmed by 5 bases and 1 base, with 23 bases remaining between them.

This clonotype was counted at least ten times. This chain links TRBV2 with TRBJ2-7; TRBD2 aligns across 8 bases. The germline CDR1 and CDR2 sequences are SNHLY and FYNNEI. V was clipped by 6 bases and J by 6 bases; unmatched bases: 10. CDR3 length equals 14 residues. CDR3 sequence: CASRLVPGGGEQYF. DNA of the CDR3: TGTGCCAGCAGATTAGTCCCGGGGGGGGGCGAGCAGTACTTC. The full variable domain, its missing parts supplied by reference TRBV2 and TRBJ2-7, is EPEVTQTPSHQVTQMGQEVILRCVPISNHLYFYWYRQILGQKVEFLVSFYNNEISEKSEIFDDQFSVERPDGSNFTLKIRSTKLEDSAMYFCASRLVPGGGEQYFGPGTRLTVT.

This clonotype was observed many times. The chain links TRBV9 to TRBJ2-1, with D possibly matching TRBD2 (5 bases). The CDR3 extends over 14 amino acids. Trimming cost V 3 bases and J 4 bases, with 11 bases left between them. Germline V gene lookup returns CDR1 SGDLS and CDR2 YYNGEE. The DNA for the CDR3 is TGTGCCAGCAGCGACGAGGGAGCGTACAATGAGCAGTTCTTC. The encoded protein is CASSDEGAYNEQFF.

Only a few counts were recorded for this clonotype. The chain uses TRBV7-3 and TRBJ2-2; 7 bases are a match to TRBD2. V trimming: 5 bases; J trimming: 7 bases; junction bases outside the gene matches: 13. The V gene's germline CDR1 is SGHTA and CDR2 FQGTGA. The CDR3 consists of 16 residues. As DNA, the CDR3 is TGTGCCAGCAGCCCACACCCTGGCGGGAGAGGCGGGGAGCTGTTTTTT. Translating gives CASSPHPGGRGGELFF.

This clonotype has a handful of counts. The chain is built from TRBV27 and TRBJ1-6; no definite D call. Germline assignment: CDR1 MNHEY and CDR2 SMNVEV (reference sequence). Trimming stripped 3 bases from V and 16 bases from J, with 10 bases between. The CDR3 is 11 amino acids. CDR3 in amino acids: CASSLGPTLHF. CDR3 coding DNA: TGTGCCAGCAGTTTGGGTCCAACTCTCCACTTT.

CDR3 residues: CASSAPGQGPNTGELFF. The CDR3 DNA follows: TGTGCCAGCAGCGCCCCAGGACAGGGGCCTAACACCGGGGAGCTGTTTTTT. The chain uses TRBV9 and TRBJ2-2, with 9 bases aligning to TRBD1. From germline, CDR1 is SGDLS and CDR2 YYNGEE. The V segment lost 3 bases and the J segment 2 bases; nucleotides outside the gene matches: 8. The CDR3 is 17 amino acids.

In this sample, this clonotype turned up many times. The gene calls are TRBV12-3 or TRBV12-4 and TRBJ2-1; tentative D call: TRBD2 (6 bases). The length of the CDR3 is 15 residues. Between the trimmed V and J ends, which lost 6 bases and 0 bases, there was a span of 12 bases. The chain's CDR3 is CASSPRENSYNEQFF. CDR3 DNA: TGTGCCAGCAGCCCCCGGGAGAACTCCTACAATGAGCAGTTCTTC.

This clonotype occurred many times. J is TRBJ1-1 and V is TRBV15; no clear D. Looked up from germline, CDR1 is LNHNV and CDR2 is YYDKDF (reference sequence). The V end lost 1 base, the J end lost 0 bases, and 3 bases lay between the germline ends. The CDR3 runs to 13 residues. CDR3 in amino acids: CATSRGVNTEAFF. CDR3 DNA sequence: TGTGCCACCAGCAGAGGTGTGAACACTGAAGCTTTCTTT.

This clonotype was recorded a few times. The CDR3 spells CASSLRPAGNTGELFF. The CDR3 nucleotides read TGCGCCAGCAGCTTGAGGCCAGCGGGGAACACCGGGGAGCTGTTTTTT. The chain is built from TRBV5-1 and TRBJ2-2, with D possibly being TRBD2 (6 bases). V dropped 1 base and J dropped 1 base, with 11 bases sitting between them. Germline V gene lookup returns CDR1 SGHRS and CDR2 YFSETQ. The CDR3 covers 16 residues.

This clonotype was seen many times. V gene TRBV12-3 or TRBV12-4 combines with J gene TRBJ2-1; 11 bases fit TRBD2. The CDR3 sequence is 16 residues long. Trimming cost V 6 bases and J 5 bases; bases outside gene matches: 9. The CDR3 protein is CASRNAPGLADNEQFF. For the CDR3, the DNA is TGTGCCAGCAGGAATGCTCCGGGACTAGCGGACAATGAGCAGTTCTTC.

Worth noting for this clonotype: Given a much more abundant clone one base away, this may be a read error. The CDR3 here is CASSPDRGIYNEQLF. CDR3 sequence (DNA): TGTGCCAGCAGCCCCGACAGGGGAATTTACAATGAGCAGCTCTTC. This chain connects TRBV5-5 to TRBJ2-1; 8 positions agree with TRBD1. In germline, CDR1 is SGHKS, CDR2 YYEKEE (reference sequence). This CDR3 region has 15 residues.

This clonotype was seen at least ten times. The chain recombines TRBV6-2 or TRBV6-3 with TRBJ2-5; D is possibly TRBD1 (5 bases). Trimming cost V 2 bases and J 11 bases, with 9 bases left between them. The CDR3 extends over 11 amino acids. CDR1 MNHEY and CDR2 SVGEGT come from the germline V gene. The CDR3 nucleotides are TGTGCCAGCAGTTACCAGGGATATCAGTACTTC. It yields the protein CASSYQGYQYF.

This clonotype was counted only a few times. The rearrangement links TRBV18 to TRBJ1-2; perhaps TRBD1 as D (6 bases). In germline, CDR1 is KGHSH, CDR2 LQKENI. Trimming pared 3 bases from V and 4 bases from J, leaving 15 bases between. The CDR3 runs 15 residues. The CDR3 is CASSPSDSPLYGYTF. The CDR3 DNA reads TGTGCCAGCTCACCCTCGGACAGCCCGCTCTATGGCTACACCTTC.

The chain combines TRBV2 with TRBJ2-1, with D possibly TRBD2 on 5 matching bases. The V and J ends lost 3 bases and 2 bases respectively, with 8 bases between them. Germline V gene sequence: CDR1 SNHLY, CDR2 FYNNEI. This CDR3 has 14 amino acids. CDR3 amino acids: CASSDPEAYNEQFF. The CDR3, as DNA: TGTGCCAGCAGTGACCCGGAGGCCTACAATGAGCAGTTCTTC. Complete variable domain (other parts from reference TRBV2 and TRBJ2-1): EPEVTQTPSHQVTQMGQEVILRCVPISNHLYFYWYRQILGQKVEFLVSFYNNEISEKSEIFDDQFSVERPDGSNFTLKIRSTKLEDSAMYFCASSDPEAYNEQFFGPGTRLTVL.

This clonotype has at least ten counts. This chain uses TRBV2 with TRBJ2-3; TRBD1 matches 8 bases. With 6 bases clipped from V and 4 bases from J, the junction kept 3 bases outside the gene matches. Germline V gives CDR1 SNHLY, CDR2 FYNNEI. The CDR3 covers 13 residues. The CDR3 reads CASSDRGPDTQYF. CDR3 nucleotide sequence: TGTGCCAGCAGCGACAGGGGACCAGATACGCAGTATTTT.

This clonotype was seen only once. In DNA form, the CDR3 reads TGCGCCAGCAGCCTGGGATTTGGACAGGGGTCTGTGGCTTTCTTT. Its protein product is CASSLGFGQGSVAFF. The V and J genes are TRBV5-1 and TRBJ1-1; 9 bases align to TRBD1. Germline-derived CDR1 and CDR2 are SGHRS and YFSETQ. This CDR3 is 15 amino acids long. The V gene end was trimmed by 4 bases and the J gene end by 11 bases; junction bases not matched to a gene: 15.

The table lists this clonotype with many counts. CDR3 residues: CASINSGANVLTF. The CDR3, as DNA: TGTGCCAGCATCAACTCTGGGGCCAACGTCCTGACTTTC. This rearrangement joins TRBV28 to TRBJ2-6; D ambiguous. From germline, CDR1 is MDHEN and CDR2 SYDVKM. V was cut by 7 bases and J by 0 bases, with 4 bases left in between. The CDR3 extends over 13 amino acids. The complete variable domain, with remaining parts taken from reference TRBV28 and TRBJ2-6, reads DVKVTQSSRYLVKRTGEKVFLECVQDMDHENMFWYRQDPGLGLRLIYFSYDVKMKEKGDIPEGYSVSREKKERFSLILESASTNQTSMYLCASINSGANVLTFGAGSRLTVL.

This clonotype was recorded at least ten times. V and J are TRBV18 and TRBJ2-1; 9 bases agree with TRBD2. Germline values: CDR1 KGHSH, CDR2 LQKENI. This CDR3 region has 15 residues. V trimming: 4 bases; J trimming: 7 bases; junction bases outside the gene matches: 8. CDR3 sequence reads: CASSLPGLAGNEQFF. CDR3 in DNA: TGTGCCAGCTCACTACCGGGACTAGCCGGTAATGAGCAGTTCTTC.

The table lists this clonotype with many counts. V gene TRBV12-3 or TRBV12-4 combines with J gene TRBJ1-5, with TRBD1 as a possible D gene (5 bases). Trimming removed 6 bases from V and 1 base from J, with 16 bases in between. The CDR3 loop spans 16 amino acids. This CDR3 reads CASRLTGEGSNQPQHF. CDR3 in DNA: TGTGCCAGCAGGCTAACGGGGGAGGGGAGCAATCAGCCCCAGCATTTT.

This clonotype has just a few counts. The CDR3 nucleotides are TGTGCCACCGGTGCTGATGCTTCCTCTGGAAACACCATATATTTT. Translation gives CATGADASSGNTIYF. The chain couples TRBV19 to TRBJ1-3; no reliable D call. Germline V gene sequence: CDR1 LNHDA, CDR2 SQIVND (reference sequence). This CDR3 has 15 residues. The germline V and J ends were trimmed by 10 bases and 0 bases, with 16 bases remaining between them.